The source of this T cell receptor beta chain is a study of T-cell reconstitution after alpha-beta-depleted transplantation in children. TCRbeta library construction was performed incorporating unique molecular identifiers. TCRdb re-analysed the PCR reads in MiXCR, keeping a single row per CDR3 protein. The sample has about 370,000 distinct CDR3 sequences; around 21% are singletons. This TCR derives from a human donor who donated a stem cell graft to a child with acute myeloid leukemia. The sample consisted of PBMCs from the stem cell graft donor, taken from the stem cell graft.

CDR3 sequence: CASSLMGTNTGELFF. The CDR3, as DNA: TGTGCCAGCAGTTTGATGGGGACGAACACCGGGGAGCTGTTTTTT. This sequence joins TRBV12-3 or TRBV12-4 and TRBJ2-2; D remains ambiguous. Between the trimmed V and J ends, which lost 3 bases and 0 bases, there was a span of 8 bases. This CDR3 region has 15 residues.